The table lists the clone carrying this T cell receptor (beta chain) with a few counts. Its antigen is still unknown. This sample is part of a study of T cells after yellow fever vaccination. A 5'RACE template-switching step, the method used to make TCR cDNA, added a universal primer site and UMIs. TCRdb re-called the 5' RACE reads with MiXCR, one entry per CDR3 protein. The repertoire holds 320,000 or so distinct CDR3 sequences, with less than 9.5% as singletons. Study observations and caveats: Though weaker, the secondary response peaked faster, on day 5 versus 15. It was a small share of clonotypes that appeared in both CD4 and CD8 compartments. FACS-sorted repertoires could contain abundant clonotypes contaminating from the bulk population.

The clonotype originates from a man aged 18-30 years who received the YFV17D yellow fever vaccine. Sequenced material: PBMCs, taken roughly 45 days after the first yellow fever vaccination.

CDR3 in amino acids: CSARVSGHEAPYEQYF. The CDR3 DNA sequence: TGCAGTGCTAGAGTATCGGGTCACGAGGCCCCCTACGAGCAGTACTTC. The rearrangement uses TRBV20-1 and TRBJ2-7; no clear D gene. V shed 1 base and J shed 2 bases, with 18 bases lying between them. Germline V CDR1 and CDR2: DFQATT, SNEGSKA (reference sequence). The CDR3 contains 16 residues.